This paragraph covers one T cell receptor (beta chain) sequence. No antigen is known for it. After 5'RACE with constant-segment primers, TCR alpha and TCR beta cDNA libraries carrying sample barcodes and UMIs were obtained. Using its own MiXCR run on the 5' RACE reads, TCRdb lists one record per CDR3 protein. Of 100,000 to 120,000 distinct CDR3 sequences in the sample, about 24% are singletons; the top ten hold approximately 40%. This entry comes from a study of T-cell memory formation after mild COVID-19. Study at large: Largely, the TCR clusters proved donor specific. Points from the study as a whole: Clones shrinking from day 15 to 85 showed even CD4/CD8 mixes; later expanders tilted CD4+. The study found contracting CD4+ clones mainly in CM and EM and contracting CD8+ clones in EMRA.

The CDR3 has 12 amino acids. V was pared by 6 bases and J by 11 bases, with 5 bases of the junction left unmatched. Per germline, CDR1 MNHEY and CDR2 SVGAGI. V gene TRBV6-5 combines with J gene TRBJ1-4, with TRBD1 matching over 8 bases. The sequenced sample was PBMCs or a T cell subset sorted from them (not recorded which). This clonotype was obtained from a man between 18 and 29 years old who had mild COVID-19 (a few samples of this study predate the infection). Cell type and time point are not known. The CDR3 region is CASSKDREKLFF. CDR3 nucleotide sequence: TGTGCCAGCAGCAAGGACAGGGAGAAACTGTTTTTT.